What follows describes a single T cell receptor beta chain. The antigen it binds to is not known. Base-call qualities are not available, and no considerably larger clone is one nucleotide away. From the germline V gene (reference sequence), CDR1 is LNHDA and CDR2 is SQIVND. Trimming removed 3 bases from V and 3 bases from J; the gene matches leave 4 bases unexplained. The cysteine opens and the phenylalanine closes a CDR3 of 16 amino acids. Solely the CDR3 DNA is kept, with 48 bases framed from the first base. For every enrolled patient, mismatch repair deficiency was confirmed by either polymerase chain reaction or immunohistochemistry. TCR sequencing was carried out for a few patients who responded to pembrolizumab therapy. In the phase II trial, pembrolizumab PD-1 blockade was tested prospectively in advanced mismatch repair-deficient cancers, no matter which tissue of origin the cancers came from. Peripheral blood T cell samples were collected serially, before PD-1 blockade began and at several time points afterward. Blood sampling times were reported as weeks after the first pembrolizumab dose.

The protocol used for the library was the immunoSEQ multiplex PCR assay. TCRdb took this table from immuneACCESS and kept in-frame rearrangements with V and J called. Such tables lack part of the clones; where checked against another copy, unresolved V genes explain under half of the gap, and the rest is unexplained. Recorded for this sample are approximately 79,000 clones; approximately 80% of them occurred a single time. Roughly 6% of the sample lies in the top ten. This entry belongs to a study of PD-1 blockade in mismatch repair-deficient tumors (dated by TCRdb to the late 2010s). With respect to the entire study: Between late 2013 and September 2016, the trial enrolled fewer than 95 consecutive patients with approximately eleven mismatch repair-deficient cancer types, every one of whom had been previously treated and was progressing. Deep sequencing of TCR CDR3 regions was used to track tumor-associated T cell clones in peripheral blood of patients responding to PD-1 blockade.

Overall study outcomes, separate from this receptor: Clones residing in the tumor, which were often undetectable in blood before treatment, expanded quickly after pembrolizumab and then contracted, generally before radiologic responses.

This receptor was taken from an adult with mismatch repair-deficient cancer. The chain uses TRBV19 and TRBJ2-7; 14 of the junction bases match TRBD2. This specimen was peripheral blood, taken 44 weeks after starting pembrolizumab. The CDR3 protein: CASSIQGTSGGYEQYF. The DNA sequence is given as TGTGCCAGTAGTATCCAGGGGACTAGCGGGGGCTACGAGCAGTACTTC.